The next 10 T cell receptor beta chains were all read from a single sample in a study of blood T cell repertoires in COVID-19. The protocol was immunoSEQ multiplex PCR, while the TCRdb copy is restricted to in-frame clones and leaves out a portion. The sample gives some 210,000 clones, 89% of which show up once; 5.5% to 8% is in the top ten. Sequencing was performed on peripheral blood. These receptors were taken from a man in his fifties or sixties who had recovered from COVID-19.

The chain has TRBV19 and TRBJ2-7, with TRBD2 matching over 10 bases. Losses at the gene ends were 4 bases for V and 5 bases for J; bases not matched to a gene: 5. The CDR3 is made up of 14 amino acids. Germline V gene lookup returns CDR1 LNHDA and CDR2 SQIVND (reference sequence). The CDR3 sequence: CASSRLAGDHEQYF. The CDR3 DNA is TGTGCCAGTAGTAGGCTAGCGGGGGACCACGAGCAGTACTTC.

The rearrangement uses TRBV29-1 and TRBJ2-3; tentative D call: TRBD1 (5 bases). The CDR3 extends over 14 amino acids. Trimming shortened V by 7 bases and J by 5 bases, and 19 bases separated the two germline ends. Germline V gives CDR1 SQVTM, CDR2 ANQGSEA. The CDR3 sequence is CSAPGQGNLDTQYF. CDR3 in DNA: TGCAGCGCCCCCGGTCAGGGAAACCTAGATACGCAGTATTTT.

The chain joins TRBV4-1 to TRBJ2-3; 10 bases align to TRBD1. Germline CDR1 and CDR2: MGHRA and YSYEKL. V shed 4 bases and J 8 bases; nucleotides not matched to a gene: 12. The CDR3 has 16 residues. The CDR3 sequence is CASSPRDRGWFGTQYF. CDR3 nucleotide sequence: TGCGCCAGCAGCCCACGGGACAGGGGATGGTTTGGTACGCAGTATTTT.

The CDR3: CASSQAPEQFF. CDR3 in DNA: TGTGCCAGCAGCCAAGCCCCAGAGCAGTTCTTC. V usage is TRBV3-1 (or the pseudogene TRBV3-2) and J usage is TRBJ2-1; no definite D call. The CDR3 runs to 11 residues. CDR1 and CDR2 from the germline V gene are LGHDT and YNNKEL (reference sequence). The V end lost 1 base, the J end lost 10 bases, and 5 bases lay between the germline ends.

This chain links TRBV7-9 with TRBJ1-2, with TRBD1 matching 7 bases. Germline trimming cut 0 bases from V and 8 bases from J; bases unmatched to any gene: 12. The CDR3 spans 16 residues. Germline values: CDR1 SEHNR, CDR2 FQNEAQ (reference sequence). CDR3 sequence: CASSLAQTGSSTGYTF. Written as DNA, the CDR3 is TGTGCCAGCAGCTTAGCGCAGACAGGGAGTTCCACCGGCTACACCTTC.

The CDR3, as DNA: TGTGCCACCCTGGGGGGGCGCACCGGGGAGCTGTTTTTT. Its protein product is CATLGGRTGELFF. V gene TRBV21-1 combines with J gene TRBJ2-2; TRBD2 is the table's D call and was not checked against the DNA. TRBV21-1 is noted as a pseudogene. CDR3 length: 13 residues.

The chain has TRBV27 and TRBJ1-2; the match to TRBD1 covers 7 bases. CDR1 and CDR2 (germline): MNHEY, SMNVEV (reference sequence). The V segment lost 6 bases and the J segment 8 bases; nucleotides outside the gene matches: 9. The CDR3 spans 13 residues. CDR3 coding DNA: TGTGCCAGCAGACTGACAGGGACGGGGGGCTACACCTTC. Encoded protein: CASRLTGTGGYTF.

A few counts support this clone. The V gene is TRBV5-8, the J gene TRBJ1-5, with D maybe TRBD1 (5 bases). V was trimmed by 1 base and J by 0 bases, leaving 8 bases between them. The length of the CDR3 is 15 residues. The germline gives CDR1 SGHTS, CDR2 YDEGEE. CDR3 in DNA: TGTGCCAGCAGCTTGCAGGGATATAGCAATCAGCCCCAGCATTTT. Encoded protein: CASSLQGYSNQPQHF.

The chain couples TRBV6-6 to TRBJ2-5; 10 bases are a match to TRBD1. The V gene end was trimmed by 5 bases and the J gene end by 10 bases; junction bases not matched to a gene: 16. Germline CDR1 MNHNY, CDR2 SVGAGI (reference sequence). The CDR3 totals 16 residues. DNA of the CDR3: TGTGCCAGCAGTCGGACAGGGGGTACGTCGCCCCGAGACCAGTACTTC. It codes for CASSRTGGTSPRDQYF.

V is TRBV27 and J is TRBJ2-7; 9 bases are a match to TRBD2. The CDR3 totals 15 residues. Trimming at V came to 6 bases and at J to 6 bases, leaving 12 bases not matched to a gene. CDR1 and CDR2 from the germline V gene are MNHEY and SMNVEV (reference sequence). CDR3 coding DNA: TGTGCCAGCAGCCGCCGGACTAGCGAGGTTCTCGAGCAGTACTTC. Residues: CASSRRTSEVLEQYF.